One and the same sample provided the 29 T cell receptor beta chains below, sequenced in a study of T cell repertoires in cytomegalovirus infection. From the reads, TCRdb called clonotypes with MiXCR, one entry per CDR3 protein. The sample contains some 300,000 distinct CDR3 sequences, approximately 10% of which appear only once. The sequenced material came from PBMCs. The source of these receptors is a human donor in good health (CMV status not recorded). Some clones in this sample may be carry-over from other donors' samples.

This clonotype was detected a few times. The CDR3 is CASSQEGGYNEKLFF. The CDR3 DNA sequence: TGTGCCAGCAGCCAAGAGGGGGGTTATAATGAAAAACTGTTTTTT. The chain links TRBV4-2 to TRBJ1-4, with a possible D match to TRBD1 (5 bases). Germline-derived CDR1 and CDR2 are LGHNA and YNFKEQ. Trimming removed 0 bases at V and 4 bases at J, with 9 bases between. The CDR3 has 15 residues.

This clonotype showed up many times. The chain couples TRBV7-9 to TRBJ1-1; a weak D match, TRBD1 (5 bases). CDR3 length: 12 residues. With 7 bases removed from V and 8 bases from J, the gap between germline ends came to 14 bases. Germline V gene data show CDR1 as SEHNR and CDR2 as FQNEAQ (reference sequence). The CDR3 loop is CASTQGAKEAFF. CDR3 DNA: TGTGCCAGCACCCAGGGAGCCAAGGAAGCTTTCTTT.

Ten or more counts support this clonotype. The chain is built from TRBV6-2 or TRBV6-3 and TRBJ1-1; 8 bases map to TRBD1. This CDR3 has 13 amino acids. Germline CDR1 is MNHEY and CDR2 is SVGEGT. V shed 7 bases, J shed 6 bases, and the junction held 7 bases outside the gene matches. The CDR3 loop is CASMFQGASEAFF. CDR3 nucleotides: TGTGCCAGCATGTTTCAGGGGGCATCTGAAGCTTTCTTT.

Concerning this clonotype itself: This sequence may be a read error, since a much larger clone differs from it by one base. The rearrangement joins TRBV7-2 to TRBJ2-3, with TRBD1 identical over 7 bases. The V and J ends lost 3 bases and 8 bases, in that order; junction bases with no gene match: 5. CDR1 is SGHTA, CDR2 FQGNSA, per germline. The CDR3 is 13 residues long. CDR3 residues: CASSLGNRGTQYF. Written as DNA, the CDR3 is TGTGCCAGCAGCTTGGGGAACAGGGGTACGCAGTATTTT. The whole variable domain, remainder taken from reference TRBV7-2 and TRBJ2-3, is GAGVSQSPSNKVTEKGKDVELRCDPISGHTALYWYRQSLGQGLEFLIYFQGNSAPDKSGLPSDRFSAERTGGSVSTLTIQRTQQEDSAVYLCASSLGNRGTQYFGPGTRLTVL.

This clonotype has more than one count but fewer than ten. J is TRBJ1-5 and V is TRBV29-1, with TRBD1 matching 9 bases. Looked up from germline, CDR1 is SQVTM and CDR2 is ANQGSEA. This CDR3 region has 14 residues. Trimming removed 6 bases from V and 7 bases from J; junction bases left unmatched: 10. The CDR3 is CSVATGTGIQPQHF. The DNA of the CDR3 is TGCAGCGTGGCCACCGGGACAGGGATACAGCCCCAGCATTTT. The full variable domain, rest sourced from reference TRBV29-1 and TRBJ1-5, is SAVISQKPSRDICQRGTSLTIQCQVDSQVTMMFWYRQQPGQSLTLIATANQGSEATYESGFVIDKFPISRPNLTFSTLTVSNMSPEDSSIYLCSVATGTGIQPQHFGDGTRLSIL.

This clonotype was counted many times. This rearrangement joins TRBV9 to TRBJ1-5, with 11 bases aligning to TRBD1. The junction had 5 bases not matched to a gene; V was cut back by 2 bases and J by 7 bases. The CDR3 runs to 15 residues. CDR1 is SGDLS and CDR2 is YYNGEE in the germline V gene. The CDR3 region has the DNA TGTGCCAGCAGCGTCGGACAGGGGGCCGAACAGCCCCAGCATTTT. Its protein is CASSVGQGAEQPQHF.

The chain has TRBV29-1 and TRBJ2-7; 7 bases are a match to TRBD1. The CDR3 length is 12 residues. The junction had 10 bases not matched to a gene; V was cut back by 7 bases and J by 7 bases. Germline lookup yields CDR1 SQVTM and CDR2 ANQGSEA. The CDR3 DNA is TGCAGCGAAGACAGGGTAAGAGGGGAGCAGTACGTC. It encodes CSEDRVRGEQYV.

The gene calls are TRBV28 and TRBJ1-2, with a tentative D call TRBD1 (5 bases). This CDR3 is 15 amino acids long. The germline V gene encodes CDR1 MDHEN and CDR2 SYDVKM. V was cut by 1 base and J by 0 bases, with 9 bases left in between. The CDR3 is CASSLFEGSNYGYTF. The CDR3 region has the DNA TGTGCCAGCAGTTTATTTGAGGGGTCTAACTATGGCTACACCTTC.

This clonotype appeared many times. The CDR3 sequence is CASSLSPRQGTYEQYF. The CDR3 nucleotides read TGTGCCAGCAGCTTAAGTCCCCGGCAGGGGACCTACGAGCAGTACTTC. The rearrangement links TRBV7-2 to TRBJ2-7, with D possibly TRBD1 on 6 matching bases. V lost 2 bases to trimming and J lost 2 bases, with 16 bases between them. This CDR3 comprises 16 residues. CDR1 is SGHTA and CDR2 is FQGNSA in the germline V gene.

V gene TRBV29-1 combines with J gene TRBJ2-5, with D unresolved. Germline V gives CDR1 SQVTM, CDR2 ANQGSEA. The CDR3 loop spans 9 amino acids. V shed 7 bases and J shed 3 bases, with 3 bases lying between them. CDR3 in amino acids: CSGEETQYF. The CDR3 DNA reads TGCAGCGGGGAAGAGACCCAGTACTTC.

This clonotype was seen many times. The rearrangement uses TRBV5-1 and TRBJ2-7; tentatively, D is TRBD1 (5 bases). The CDR3 is made up of 14 amino acids. Germline CDR1 and CDR2: SGHRS and YFSETQ. V lost 0 bases and J 0 bases, leaving 7 bases between the germline ends. CDR3 residues: CASSLEDISYEQYF. CDR3 in DNA: TGCGCCAGCAGCTTGGAGGACATCTCCTACGAGCAGTACTTC.

In this sample, this clonotype turned up many times. This sequence joins TRBV7-2 and TRBJ2-5; D is unclear. The V gene's germline CDR1 is SGHTA and CDR2 FQGNSA. Trimming took 1 base from V and 1 from J, leaving 7 bases between them. This CDR3 spans 14 amino acids. The CDR3 sequence: CASSLVESQETQYF. Written as DNA, the CDR3 is TGTGCCAGCAGCTTAGTTGAGAGCCAAGAGACCCAGTACTTC.

This clonotype was observed many times. The rearrangement joins TRBV28 to TRBJ2-3; 12 nucleotides line up with TRBD2. V lost 6 bases, J lost 5 bases, and 6 bases stayed unmatched. The CDR3 has 15 amino acids. In germline, CDR1 is MDHEN, CDR2 SYDVKM. CDR3 loop: CASRASGGAGDTQYF. The CDR3 bases are TGTGCCAGCAGGGCTAGCGGGGGGGCTGGAGATACGCAGTATTTT.

This clonotype was found many times. V gene TRBV19 combines with J gene TRBJ1-2, with unresolved D. V lost 3 bases and J 5 bases, leaving 22 bases between the germline ends. Germline-derived CDR1 and CDR2 are LNHDA and SQIVND (reference sequence). The CDR3 extends over 17 amino acids. CDR3 DNA: TGTGCCAGTAGTATCCTCTCCCTGGGCCGGGAAGGGTATGGCTACACCTTC. Amino acid sequence: CASSILSLGREGYGYTF.

The CDR3 is CASTLDSSYNSPLHF. The CDR3, as DNA: TGTGCCAGCACCCTAGACAGCTCCTATAATTCACCCCTCCACTTT. The rearrangement links TRBV2 to TRBJ1-6; maybe TRBD1 (5 bases). The CDR3 totals 15 residues. Germline CDR1 and CDR2: SNHLY and FYNNEI. Trimming took 7 bases from V and 0 from J, leaving 10 bases between them.

The rearrangement joins TRBV12-3 or TRBV12-4 to TRBJ1-2; 7 bases agree with TRBD1. Trimming took 6 bases from V and 3 from J; bases not matched to a gene: 7. The length of the CDR3 is 14 residues. Here the CDR3 DNA reads TGTGCCAGCAGCCTGGGACAGCGATACTATGGCTACACCTTC. Translated: CASSLGQRYYGYTF.

This clonotype was seen repeatedly, ten times or more. The gene calls are TRBV5-4 and TRBJ2-3, with TRBD1 matching over 12 bases. There are 15 residues in the CDR3. CDR1 SGHNT and CDR2 YYREEE come from the germline V gene (reference sequence). The junction had 5 bases not matched to a gene; V was cut back by 4 bases and J by 5 bases. CDR3 loop: CASSPGTGGVDTQYF. The CDR3 DNA is TGTGCCAGCAGCCCCGGGACAGGGGGCGTAGATACGCAGTATTTT.

This clonotype was counted a few times. The CDR3 protein is CSAILVGGRENQPQHF. CDR3 nucleotides: TGCAGTGCTATCCTCGTTGGGGGCCGGGAAAATCAGCCCCAGCATTTT. This sequence joins TRBV20-1 and TRBJ1-5, with a possible D match to TRBD1 (6 bases). The germline CDR1 and CDR2 sequences are DFQATT and SNEGSKA (reference sequence). This CDR3 is built from 16 residues. V lost 4 bases to trimming and J lost 4 bases, with 20 bases between them.

This clonotype was seen a few times. The chain links TRBV20-1 to TRBJ1-2; 8 bases are a match to TRBD1. CDR1 is DFQATT, CDR2 SNEGSKA, per germline (reference sequence). The CDR3 contains 13 residues. The J segment lost 7 bases and the V segment lost 8 bases, leaving 12 bases of the junction unmatched. The CDR3 DNA reads TGCAGTCGACCGACAGGGGCTGACGGTGGCTACACCTTC. Residues: CSRPTGADGGYTF.

This clonotype has a count of ten or more. The J gene is TRBJ1-5, the V gene TRBV19; 7 bases fit TRBD1. Trimming cost V 8 bases and J 3 bases; bases outside gene matches: 7. The CDR3 has 14 residues. Per germline, CDR1 LNHDA and CDR2 SQIVND (reference sequence). CDR3 DNA sequence: TGTGCCAGTGGCTCGGGACAGCTCAATCAGCCCCAGCATTTT. It specifies CASGSGQLNQPQHF.

This clonotype was observed a handful of times. The chain has TRBV13 and TRBJ1-1; D is undetermined. Trimming left V 2 bases short and J 5 bases short, with 18 bases between. Per the germline V gene, CDR1 is PRHDT and CDR2 is FYEKMQ (reference sequence). This CDR3 contains 16 residues. CDR3: CASSLSPIGGSTEAFF. The CDR3 region has the DNA TGTGCCAGCAGCTTAAGCCCCATAGGAGGGTCAACTGAAGCTTTCTTT.

This clonotype was observed many times. This chain joins TRBV5-4 and TRBJ2-2; 8 positions match TRBD1. CDR1 is SGHNT, CDR2 YYREEE, per germline (reference sequence). The junction had 5 bases not matched to a gene; V was cut back by 7 bases and J by 0 bases. CDR3 length: 15 amino acids. CDR3 nucleotides: TGTGCCAGCTCTAGGACAGGGTCGAACACCGGGGAGCTGTTTTTT. Its protein is CASSRTGSNTGELFF.

This clonotype occurred many times. The genes are TRBV20-1 and TRBJ2-5, with D tentatively TRBD2 (5 bases). V lost 1 base and J 5 bases, leaving 14 bases between the germline ends. The germline CDR1 and CDR2 sequences are DFQATT and SNEGSKA (reference sequence). The CDR3 covers 14 residues. The CDR3 DNA reads as TGCAGTGCTAGAGGGGGAGTGTCGCTTGAGACCCAGTACTTC. Amino acid sequence: CSARGGVSLETQYF.

This clonotype was counted ten times or more. The V gene is TRBV29-1, the J gene TRBJ1-1; TRBD1 aligns across 7 bases. J was trimmed by 5 bases and V by 5 bases; bases with no gene match: 8. From germline, CDR1 is SQVTM and CDR2 ANQGSEA. CDR3 length: 13 residues. CDR3 sequence (DNA): TGCAGCGTTCAACAGGGGAGATGGACTGAAGCTTTCTTT. This encodes CSVQQGRWTEAFF.

This clonotype turned up a few times. The chain links TRBV6-2 or TRBV6-3 to TRBJ2-1; perhaps TRBD2 as D (5 bases). CDR1 is MNHEY and CDR2 is SVGEGT in the germline V gene. The ends were cut back, 6 bases at V and 9 bases at J, with 15 bases in the middle. The CDR3 extends over 13 amino acids. The CDR3 region has the DNA TGTGCCAGCAGCCCATCGAGGGAAGGTGAGCAGTTCTTC. It specifies CASSPSREGEQFF.

Only a few counts were recorded for this clonotype. J is TRBJ2-1 and V is TRBV6-2 or TRBV6-3; the D is unclear. The V end lost 2 bases, the J end lost 0 bases, and 11 bases lay between the germline ends. The germline V gene encodes CDR1 MNHEY and CDR2 SVGEGT. This CDR3 is 16 amino acids long. In DNA, the CDR3 is TGTGCCAGCAGTTACGCGACGTTTTCCTCCTACAATGAGCAGTTCTTC. Translation gives CASSYATFSSYNEQFF.

This clonotype was recorded at least ten times. The chain uses TRBV2 and TRBJ1-2; 7 bases are a match to TRBD1. Germline trimming cut 2 bases from V and 7 bases from J; bases unmatched to any gene: 7. CDR1 is SNHLY and CDR2 is FYNNEI in the germline V gene. The CDR3 covers 14 residues. The CDR3 here is CASSESEGASGYTF. Here the CDR3 DNA reads TGTGCCAGCAGTGAAAGTGAGGGGGCGAGTGGCTACACCTTC.

This clonotype showed up many times. The rearrangement uses TRBV7-2 and TRBJ1-2, with 8 bases lining up with TRBD1. The CDR3 contains 15 residues. CDR1 and CDR2 (germline): SGHTA, FQGNSA. The V gene end was trimmed by 5 bases and the J gene end by 7 bases; junction bases not matched to a gene: 12. CDR3 sequence: CASSRRDRSRGGYTF. CDR3 nucleotides: TGTGCCAGCAGCCGCAGGGACAGGAGTAGAGGTGGCTACACCTTC.

In this sample, this clonotype turned up a few times. The V gene is TRBV28, the J gene TRBJ1-1, with 12 bases that match TRBD1. Germline V lookup: CDR1 MDHEN, CDR2 SYDVKM. V lost 5 bases and J lost 5; bases outside the gene matches: 9. The CDR3 is 16 residues long. DNA of the CDR3: TGTGCCAGCAGTGACCGGGACAGGGGGCTCGGTACTGAAGCTTTCTTT. Its translation is CASSDRDRGLGTEAFF.